What follows are 28 T cell receptor beta chains derived from one specimen sequenced in a study of blood T cell repertoires in COVID-19. Here immunoSEQ multiplex PCR was the method, and the copy in TCRdb shows in-frame clones only, minus some. The sample carries around 50,000 clones, approximately 88% recorded once. Sample: peripheral blood. The receptors originated from a man between 65 and 79 years old with acute or convalescent COVID-19.

A single count supports this clone. The rearrangement uses TRBV11-2 and TRBJ1-3, with 8 positions matching TRBD1. The length of the CDR3 is 16 residues. The V segment lost 5 bases and the J segment 0 bases; nucleotides outside the gene matches: 6. CDR1 and CDR2 from the germline V gene are SGHAT and FQNNGV. CDR3 nucleotide sequence: TGTGCCAGCAGCCCCGGGACAGGCCACTCTGGAAACACCATATATTTT. It encodes CASSPGTGHSGNTIYF.

In DNA, the CDR3 is TGTGCCAGCAGTCCCAGGACTCTACGAATCTACAATGAGCAGTTCTTC. Translating gives CASSPRTLRIYNEQFF. The V gene is TRBV9, the J gene TRBJ2-1, with D maybe TRBD2 (5 bases). V dropped 5 bases and J dropped 3 bases, with 18 bases sitting between them. Germline V lookup: CDR1 SGDLS, CDR2 YYNGEE. The CDR3 runs to 16 residues.

This chain uses TRBV10-3 with TRBJ2-5; the D gene is possibly TRBD2 (7 bases). The CDR3 is 15 amino acids. V shed 3 bases and J shed 3 bases, with 14 bases lying between them. Looked up from germline, CDR1 is ENHRY and CDR2 is SYGVKD. CDR3 amino acids: CAISDGGAMEETQYF. The CDR3 region has the DNA TGTGCCATCAGTGATGGGGGGGCTATGGAAGAGACCCAGTACTTC.

The chain has TRBV5-8 and TRBJ1-4; 10 bases map to TRBD1. The germline V gene encodes CDR1 SGHTS and CDR2 YDEGEE. CDR3 length: 14 amino acids. V shed 2 bases and J 13 bases; nucleotides not matched to a gene: 8. CDR3 DNA sequence: TGTGCCAGCAGCTTCGACAGGACAGGGGGGCGACTGTTTTTT. Translating gives CASSFDRTGGRLFF.

The J gene is TRBJ1-2, the V gene TRBV2; 12 positions agree with TRBD1. Germline V gene sequence: CDR1 SNHLY, CDR2 FYNNEI. The junction had 2 bases not matched to a gene; V was cut back by 4 bases and J by 5 bases. CDR3 size: 14 residues. The CDR3 DNA is TGTGCCAGCAGTGGGGACAGGGGGCGGTATGGCTACACCTTC. Encoded protein: CASSGDRGRYGYTF.

The chain couples TRBV27 to TRBJ2-7; 9 bases map to TRBD2. The V gene's germline CDR1 is MNHEY and CDR2 SMNVEV (reference sequence). Trimming cost V 2 bases and J 2 bases; bases outside gene matches: 4. CDR3 length: 15 amino acids. CDR3 sequence (DNA): TGTGCCAGCAGTTTAACTAGCGGGCTCACCTACGAGCAGTACTTC. It translates to CASSLTSGLTYEQYF.

This sequence joins TRBV11-2 and TRBJ2-3; 12 bases align to TRBD2. Germline V gene data show CDR1 as SGHAT and CDR2 as FQNNGV. This CDR3 has 19 residues. Losses at the gene ends were 5 bases for V and 6 bases for J; bases not matched to a gene: 18. This CDR3 is CASSARDRGTSGGQDTQYF. The CDR3 DNA reads TGTGCCAGCAGCGCCCGGGACAGGGGCACTAGCGGGGGGCAGGATACGCAGTATTTT.

This chain connects TRBV7-3 to TRBJ1-1, with 10 bases identical to TRBD1. The germline gives CDR1 SGHTA, CDR2 FQGTGA. The CDR3 totals 13 residues. The V gene end was trimmed by 5 bases and the J gene end by 11 bases; junction bases not matched to a gene: 8. The CDR3 DNA reads as TGTGCCAGCAGCCTATCCGGGACAGGGGCCGCTTTCTTT. The encoded protein is CASSLSGTGAAFF.

The V and J genes are TRBV6-2 or TRBV6-3 and TRBJ2-7, with 9 bases matching TRBD1. The ends lost 4 bases at V and 5 bases at J; junction bases unmatched: 6. Germline CDR1 MNHEY, CDR2 SVGEGT. The CDR3 covers 14 residues. The CDR3 region has the DNA TGTGCCAGCAGTTTGGACAGGGGTCCCCACGAGCAGTACTTC. Translation: CASSLDRGPHEQYF.

DNA for the CDR3: TGTGCCAGCTCCTCGGGACAGGGGAATGAAAAACTGTTTTTT. Translation: CASSSGQGNEKLFF. This chain uses TRBV18 with TRBJ1-4; 10 bases map to TRBD1. Losses at the gene ends were 6 bases for V and 5 bases for J; bases not matched to a gene: 3. The CDR3 loop spans 14 amino acids. Germline V gene lookup returns CDR1 KGHSH and CDR2 LQKENI.

This chain joins TRBV7-9 and TRBJ2-7, with 8 nucleotides matching TRBD2. The germline V gene encodes CDR1 SEHNR and CDR2 FQNEAQ (reference sequence). The length of the CDR3 is 15 residues. V shed 1 base and J 4 bases; nucleotides not matched to a gene: 6. As DNA, the CDR3 is TGTGCCAGCAGCTTAGTACTCGGGGGGGCATACGAGCAGTACTTC. Translating it yields CASSLVLGGAYEQYF.

A few counts support this clone. The rearrangement links TRBV29-1 to TRBJ1-3; maybe TRBD1 (5 bases). The V gene lost 4 bases and the J gene lost 3 bases, with 13 bases spanning the gap. Germline CDR1 SQVTM, CDR2 ANQGSEA. CDR3 length: 14 amino acids. The CDR3 loop is CSVGAGGGGNTIYF. CDR3 sequence (DNA): TGCAGCGTTGGAGCTGGGGGGGGTGGAAACACCATATATTTT.

The chain couples TRBV7-2 to TRBJ1-2, with D hard to call. This CDR3 has 16 residues. Between the trimmed V and J ends, which lost 8 bases and 3 bases, there was a span of 22 bases. CDR1 is SGHTA and CDR2 is FQGNSA in the germline V gene. The CDR3 spells CASSSMSGFLHYGYTF. Here the CDR3 DNA reads TGTGCCAGCTCTTCCATGAGCGGTTTTTTACACTATGGCTACACCTTC.

The chain is built from TRBV13 and TRBJ2-7; 13 bases are a match to TRBD2. V trimming: 3 bases; J trimming: 1 base; junction bases outside the gene matches: 6. The CDR3 contains 17 residues. Germline V lookup: CDR1 PRHDT, CDR2 FYEKMQ (reference sequence). The CDR3: CASSFRTSGRGSYEQYF. The CDR3 DNA is TGTGCCAGCAGCTTCCGGACTAGCGGGAGAGGATCCTACGAGCAGTACTTC.

The chain recombines TRBV5-1 with TRBJ1-6; 10 bases are a match to TRBD1. The germline V gene has CDR1 SGHRS and CDR2 YFSETQ. CDR3 length equals 15 residues. V was pared by 4 bases and J by 10 bases, with 8 bases of the junction left unmatched. The CDR3 nucleotides are TGCGCCAGCAGCGCCGGGGACAGGGGTTTGTCACCCCTCCACTTT. This translates into CASSAGDRGLSPLHF.

This clone has more than one count but fewer than ten. This rearrangement joins TRBV28 to TRBJ1-1; 7 bases line up with TRBD1. The CDR3 is 12 amino acids. The junction had 12 bases not matched to a gene; V was cut back by 10 bases and J by 10 bases. Germline V gene sequence: CDR1 MDHEN, CDR2 SYDVKM. The chain's CDR3 is CATRGGSYRAFF. The CDR3, as DNA: TGTGCCACCAGGGGGGGGTCGTATCGAGCTTTCTTT.

The chain combines TRBV10-3 with TRBJ1-5; D not resolved. Trimming pared 0 bases from V and 7 bases from J, leaving 7 bases between. The CDR3 contains 13 residues. CDR1 and CDR2 (germline): ENHRY, SYGVKD. The CDR3 spells CAISESGGQPQHF. CDR3 DNA: TGTGCCATCAGTGAGTCCGGAGGGCAGCCCCAGCATTTT.

The rearrangement joins TRBV7-2 to TRBJ2-1; the match to TRBD2 covers 7 bases. The ends lost 5 bases at V and 4 bases at J; junction bases unmatched: 8. The germline V gene has CDR1 SGHTA and CDR2 FQGNSA. This CDR3 is 15 amino acids long. Here the CDR3 reads CASSPGSSGYNEQFF. CDR3 in DNA: TGTGCCAGCAGCCCGGGGTCTAGCGGTTACAATGAGCAGTTCTTC.

The chain is built from TRBV14 and TRBJ1-4, with TRBD1 identical over 8 bases. This CDR3 contains 14 residues. The junction had 8 bases not matched to a gene; V was cut back by 6 bases and J by 8 bases. CDR1 is SGHDN and CDR2 is FVKESK in the germline V gene. CDR3: CASRPQGEREKLFF. In DNA form, the CDR3 reads TGTGCCAGCAGGCCACAGGGGGAGAGAGAAAAACTGTTTTTT.

The chain carries TRBV28 and TRBJ2-7; D might be TRBD1 (6 bases). The CDR3 sequence is 18 residues long. The V end was cut by 6 bases, the J end by 0 bases, with 24 bases between. CDR1 and CDR2 (germline): MDHEN, SYDVKM. The CDR3 loop reads CASSLSFNRDNLSYEQYF. The CDR3 region has the DNA TGTGCCAGCAGCTTAAGCTTTAACCGGGACAACCTCTCCTACGAGCAGTACTTC.

This sequence joins TRBV28 and TRBJ1-5; 7 nucleotides match TRBD1. The CDR3 spans 14 residues. J lost 5 bases, V lost 0 bases, and 1 base had no gene match. CDR1 and CDR2 from the germline V gene are MDHEN and SYDVKM. CDR3 residues: CASSLWRGHQPQHF. The DNA for the CDR3 is TGTGCCAGCAGTTTATGGAGGGGGCATCAGCCCCAGCATTTT.

This clone appeared once. The V call is TRBV18, the J call TRBJ2-1; weak D call: TRBD2 (7 bases). The CDR3 covers 14 residues. Trimming left V 3 bases short and J 12 bases short, with 18 bases between. Germline loops: CDR1 KGHSH, CDR2 LQKENI. The CDR3: CASSPFDGGQWQFF. The CDR3 coding sequence is TGTGCCAGCTCACCCTTCGACGGGGGGCAATGGCAGTTCTTC.

The chain has TRBV18 and TRBJ2-7, with 11 bases lining up with TRBD1. Germline V gene data show CDR1 as KGHSH and CDR2 as LQKENI. This CDR3 has 13 residues. The V segment lost 6 bases and the J segment 6 bases; nucleotides outside the gene matches: 4. CDR3 residues: CASSPGTGGEQYF. Written as DNA, the CDR3 is TGTGCCAGCTCCCCCGGGACAGGGGGCGAGCAGTACTTC. The complete variable domain, with remaining parts taken from reference TRBV18 and TRBJ2-7, reads NAGVMQNPRHLVRRRGQEARLRCSPMKGHSHVYWYRQLPEEGLKFMVYLQKENIIDESGMPKERFSAEFPKEGPSILRIQQVVRGDSAAYFCASSPGTGGEQYFGPGTRLTVT.

This clone was detected once. The chain's CDR3 is CASSPWTGYEQYF. The CDR3 DNA follows: TGTGCCAGCTCACCGTGGACGGGATACGAGCAGTACTTC. The rearrangement uses TRBV18 and TRBJ2-7, with D perhaps matching TRBD2 (5 bases). V dropped 3 bases and J dropped 4 bases, with 10 bases sitting between them. The V gene's germline CDR1 is KGHSH and CDR2 LQKENI. The CDR3 contains 13 residues.

The J gene is TRBJ2-5, the V gene TRBV18, with TRBD1 as a possible D gene (6 bases). CDR3 length equals 13 residues. Trimming left V 3 bases short and J 2 bases short, with 7 bases between. From germline, CDR1 is KGHSH and CDR2 LQKENI. The CDR3 is CASSPDRQETQYF. CDR3 sequence (DNA): TGTGCCAGCTCACCGGACAGACAAGAGACCCAGTACTTC.

The genes are TRBV6-5 and TRBJ2-1; D possibly corresponds to TRBD2 (7 bases). Trimming stripped 0 bases from V and 10 bases from J, with 13 bases between. Germline V CDR1 and CDR2: MNHEY, SVGAGI. The CDR3 totals 14 residues. In DNA, the CDR3 is TGTGCCAGCAGTTACTCCGGGGGGCCAAGGGAGCAGTTCTTC. Amino acids: CASSYSGGPREQFF.

This chain uses TRBV28 with TRBJ2-7, with 14 bases lining up with TRBD2. The V and J ends lost 6 bases and 5 bases, in that order; junction bases with no gene match: 9. Germline CDR1 and CDR2: MDHEN and SYDVKM. The CDR3 extends over 16 amino acids. Here the CDR3 DNA reads TGTGCCAGCAGACGCTCGGGGACTAGCGGGAGCCACGAGCAGTACTTC. Translation: CASRRSGTSGSHEQYF. The full variable domain, in which reference TRBV28 and TRBJ2-7 provide the parts outside the CDR3, is DVKVTQSSRYLVKRTGEKVFLECVQDMDHENMFWYRQDPGLGLRLIYFSYDVKMKEKGDIPEGYSVSREKKERFSLILESASTNQTSMYLCASRRSGTSGSHEQYFGPGTRLTVT.

V and J are TRBV12-3 or TRBV12-4 and TRBJ1-2, with 9 bases lining up with TRBD1. This CDR3 comprises 13 residues. With 5 bases clipped from V and 5 bases from J, the junction kept 3 bases outside the gene matches. The CDR3 nucleotides read TGTGCCAGCAGTCTGACAGGGGGTTATGGCTACACCTTC. Protein product: CASSLTGGYGYTF.